Listed here are 30 T cell receptor beta chains from one sample, sequenced in a study of immune characterization of retroperitoneal liposarcoma. Via MiXCR, TCRdb re-called the PCR reads, giving one row per CDR3 protein. The sample has roughly 6,800 distinct CDR3 sequences, approximately 30% seen once; the top ten hold about 44%. The material sequenced was blood. The receptor source for this set is a male donor with retroperitoneal liposarcoma.

This clonotype showed up many times. The CDR3, as DNA: TGTGCCAGCAGCTCACTAGCGGGAGGAATTCAGTACTTC. It specifies CASSSLAGGIQYF. The rearrangement uses TRBV7-8 and TRBJ2-4; 12 nucleotides match TRBD2. Germline V gives CDR1 SGHVS, CDR2 FQNEAQ. After removal of 4 bases from V and 10 bases from J, the junction contained 2 bases not matched to a gene. The CDR3 is 13 residues long.

This clonotype was counted between two and nine times. The chain is built from TRBV20-1 and TRBJ1-1; D ambiguous. Germline values: CDR1 DFQATT, CDR2 SNEGSKA (reference sequence). The CDR3 is 12 amino acids. Trimming pared 6 bases from V and 2 bases from J, leaving 10 bases between. CDR3: CSARATNTEAFF. CDR3 sequence (DNA): TGCAGTGCCCGGGCAACTAACACTGAAGCTTTCTTT.

This clonotype was recorded at least ten times. The chain carries TRBV10-3 and TRBJ1-2; D is uncertain. The V gene's germline CDR1 is ENHRY and CDR2 SYGVKD. Trimming pared 0 bases from V and 0 bases from J, leaving 8 bases between. The CDR3 loop spans 15 amino acids. The CDR3 reads CAISESSSPNYGYTF. In DNA, the CDR3 is TGTGCCATCAGTGAGTCGTCTTCCCCTAACTATGGCTACACCTTC.

This clonotype was detected only a few times. The CDR3 spells CASSQENLAGGRQFF. Here the CDR3 DNA reads TGCGCCAGCAGCCAAGAAAATCTAGCGGGAGGGCGTCAGTTCTTC. This rearrangement joins TRBV4-3 to TRBJ2-1; 12 bases are a match to TRBD2. The length of the CDR3 is 15 residues. From germline, CDR1 is LGHNA and CDR2 YSLEER. V gave up 0 bases and J gave up 13 bases; unmatched junction bases: 7.

This sequence joins TRBV7-2 and TRBJ2-1, with 7 bases lining up with TRBD1. The end of the DNA is better explained by TRBJ2-7, so the J call may be wrong. This CDR3 contains 14 residues. Germline V gene lookup returns CDR1 SGHTA and CDR2 FQGNSA. CDR3 residues: CASSRRQGPYEQYF. The CDR3 DNA reads TGTGCCAGCAGCCGCAGACAGGGCCCCTACGAGCAGTACTTC.

V is TRBV7-8 and J is TRBJ2-1; 11 nucleotides align to TRBD2. The CDR3 loop spans 15 amino acids. Germline lookup yields CDR1 SGHVS and CDR2 FQNEAQ. Germline trimming cut 6 bases from V and 3 bases from J; bases unmatched to any gene: 4. The CDR3, as DNA: TGTGCCAGCAGGTTAACTAGCGGGAGCTACAATGAGCAGTTCTTC. Translation gives CASRLTSGSYNEQFF.

This clonotype has only a few counts. The genes are TRBV30 and TRBJ2-1; 13 bases are shared with TRBD2. V was clipped by 7 bases and J by 8 bases; unmatched bases: 2. Germline CDR1 GTSNPN, CDR2 SVGIG (reference sequence). The CDR3 has 12 amino acids. The CDR3 DNA follows: TGTGCCTTAGGACTAGCGGGGGATGAGCAGTTCTTC. Amino acid sequence: CALGLAGDEQFF.

About this clonotype itself: The CDR3 does not close with the conserved phenylalanine or tryptophan, likely indicating a read error. The DNA is omitted, as the CDR3 cannot be located on it reliably, and the CDR3 follows TCRdb's listing. This chain joins TRBV6-8 and TRBJ2-4; the table gives TRBD2 as D, unverified against the DNA. Looked up from germline, CDR1 is MNHGY and CDR2 is SAAAGT. The length of the CDR3 is 18 amino acids, counting both ends. CDR3 protein: CASSYSPASPPDTQYFGP.

This clonotype was found many times. The chain carries TRBV6-4 and TRBJ2-1; no clear D gene. The CDR3 loop spans 11 amino acids. Trimming stripped 6 bases from V and 8 bases from J, with 8 bases between. The germline V gene encodes CDR1 MRHNA and CDR2 SNTAGT. CDR3 protein: CASRGGDEQFF. The CDR3 DNA reads as TGTGCCAGCAGGGGTGGGGATGAGCAGTTCTTC.

In DNA, the CDR3 is TGTGCCAGCAGTTCCCCCGGACAGGGGGCGTTCCACGAGCAGTACTTC. Protein: CASSSPGQGAFHEQYF. The J gene is TRBJ2-1, the V gene TRBV6-1; 11 nucleotides match TRBD1. The DNA matches TRBJ2-7 better at its end, which makes the J call doubtful. Germline CDR1 is MNHNS and CDR2 is SASEGT. The CDR3 has 16 residues.

In this sample, this clonotype turned up many times. CDR3 amino acids: CAWNGQGEAFF. The CDR3 DNA reads as TGTGCCTGGAATGGTCAGGGTGAAGCTTTCTTT. This chain uses TRBV30 with TRBJ1-1, with D maybe TRBD1 (5 bases). Trimming cost V 4 bases and J 7 bases, with 10 bases left between them. CDR3 length: 11 amino acids. The germline V gene encodes CDR1 GTSNPN and CDR2 SVGIG (reference sequence).

There are a few counts of this clonotype. V is TRBV7-2 and J is TRBJ2-1; TRBD2 aligns across 10 bases. The assigned J gene may be wrong: the sequence end matches TRBJ2-7 better. The CDR3 is made up of 14 amino acids. Germline CDR1 and CDR2: SGHTA and FQGNSA. The CDR3 bases are TGTGCCAGCAGCCCTGGACTAGCGGCCTACGAGCAGTACTTC. It is translated as CASSPGLAAYEQYF.

This chain connects TRBV12-3 or TRBV12-4 to TRBJ2-3; D unresolved. The CDR3 has 12 residues. V lost 5 bases and J 3 bases, leaving 6 bases between the germline ends. CDR3 nucleotides: TGTGCCAGCAGTCCCGATACAGATACGCAGTATTTT. Encoded protein: CASSPDTDTQYF.

There are a few counts of this clonotype. The rearrangement uses TRBV6-1 and TRBJ1-2; 9 bases line up with TRBD1. CDR1 is MNHNS and CDR2 is SASEGT in the germline V gene. V shed 3 bases, J shed 5 bases, and the junction held 4 bases outside the gene matches. The CDR3 totals 14 residues. CDR3 nucleotide sequence: TGTGCCAGCAGTGAGACAGGGGGAAAGTATGGCTACACCTTC. Its translation is CASSETGGKYGYTF.

There are many counts of this clonotype. This chain connects TRBV7-2 to TRBJ2-7; tentatively, D is TRBD1 (5 bases). Trimming left V 1 base short and J 2 bases short, with 9 bases between. The CDR3 length is 14 residues. The V gene's germline CDR1 is SGHTA and CDR2 FQGNSA. CDR3 bases: TGTGCCAGCAGCTTAGACCAGGGCGCCTACGAGCAGTACTTC. Its protein product is CASSLDQGAYEQYF.

This clonotype was detected many times. The chain combines TRBV11-3 with TRBJ2-5; 7 bases are a match to TRBD1. J gave up 11 bases and V 0 bases, and 12 bases lay outside the gene matches. The CDR3 totals 15 residues. Germline CDR1 is SGHNT and CDR2 is YENEEA. CDR3 region: CASSLERGRLNEQYF. The CDR3 DNA reads TGTGCCAGCAGCTTAGAAAGGGGGCGCCTGAATGAGCAGTACTTC.

This sequence joins TRBV3-1 and TRBJ1-4; unclear D gene. V dropped 1 base and J dropped 6 bases, with 12 bases sitting between them. CDR3 size: 15 residues. Germline V gene lookup returns CDR1 LGHDT and CDR2 YNNKEL (reference sequence). The CDR3 reads CASSQVVQFDEKLFF. DNA of the CDR3: TGTGCCAGCAGCCAAGTGGTCCAGTTTGATGAAAAACTGTTTTTT.

This clonotype was found many times. The chain joins TRBV6-6 to TRBJ1-4; D is perhaps TRBD1 (6 bases). Germline CDR1 MNHNY, CDR2 SVGAGI (reference sequence). The length of the CDR3 is 14 residues. Trimming pared 4 bases from V and 10 bases from J, leaving 16 bases between. The CDR3, as DNA: TGTGCCAGCAGTTTAGGACAGCCAACGGGAAAACTGTTTTTT. Translated, it gives CASSLGQPTGKLFF.

The chain links TRBV18 to TRBJ1-4, with D maybe TRBD1 (5 bases). The CDR3 totals 14 residues. CDR1 KGHSH and CDR2 LQKENI come from the germline V gene. V was shortened by 3 bases and J by 7 bases, with 12 bases between the two germline ends. CDR3 sequence reads: CASSPSRAAEKLFF. The CDR3 nucleotides read TGTGCCAGCTCACCGAGCAGGGCGGCTGAAAAACTGTTTTTT.

This clonotype was counted at least ten times. The rearrangement links TRBV6-2 or TRBV6-3 to TRBJ2-1, with 7 bases fitting TRBD2. Germline V gene sequence: CDR1 MNHEY, CDR2 SVGEGT. The CDR3 is 16 residues long. V dropped 0 bases and J dropped 7; count of bases not matched to a gene: 9. The CDR3 nucleotides read TGTGCCAGCAGTTACTCGAGTAGGAGCGGGGCGAATGAGCAGTTCTTC. Translation gives CASSYSSRSGANEQFF.

The V and J genes are TRBV6-2 or TRBV6-3 and TRBJ2-4; 7 nucleotides agree with TRBD1. Germline assignment: CDR1 MNHEY and CDR2 SVGEGT. The CDR3 is 15 amino acids. V shed 2 bases and J 7 bases; nucleotides not matched to a gene: 8. CDR3 protein: CASSYLRQGDNIQYF. For the CDR3, the DNA is TGTGCCAGCAGTTACCTAAGACAGGGCGATAACATTCAGTACTTC.

This rearrangement joins TRBV7-2 to TRBJ2-3, with D hard to call. Trimming left V 2 bases short and J 3 bases short, with 6 bases between. The CDR3 is 13 amino acids. Germline CDR1 and CDR2: SGHTA and FQGNSA. This chain's CDR3 is CASSLSRTDTQYF. In DNA form, the CDR3 reads TGTGCCAGCAGCTTATCGCGAACAGATACGCAGTATTTT.

This clonotype was detected once. The chain links TRBV7-2 to TRBJ1-5; 7 nucleotides align to TRBD1. Trimming cost V 1 base and J 6 bases; bases outside gene matches: 3. This CDR3 comprises 14 residues. Germline loops: CDR1 SGHTA, CDR2 FQGNSA. In nucleotides, the CDR3 is TGTGCCAGCAGCTTAGTGGCAGGGGGTCAGCCCCAGCATTTT. It encodes CASSLVAGGQPQHF.

This clonotype was seen a single time. J is TRBJ2-1 and V is TRBV12-5, with TRBD1 matching 8 bases. CDR3 length: 17 residues. Losses at the gene ends were 0 bases for V and 5 bases for J; bases not matched to a gene: 9. Germline CDR1 and CDR2: LGHNT and FRNRAP. The CDR3 protein is CASGLVLFRGQNNEQFF. The CDR3, as DNA: TGTGCTAGTGGTTTGGTACTTTTCAGGGGGCAAAACAATGAGCAGTTCTTC.

The chain employs TRBV3-1 and TRBJ2-5, with no clear D. The J call is in doubt because the DNA end fits TRBJ2-7 better. Germline values: CDR1 LGHDT, CDR2 YNNKEL (reference sequence). The CDR3 is 15 amino acids. The chain's CDR3 is CASSQGNTGAYEQYF. CDR3 nucleotide sequence: TGTGCCAGCAGCCAAGGAAACACGGGTGCCTACGAGCAGTACTTC.

The chain combines TRBV7-6 with TRBJ2-1, with unresolved D. Germline V gene lookup returns CDR1 SGHVS and CDR2 FNYEAQ. CDR3 size: 17 residues. V lost 1 base to trimming and J lost 10 bases, with 23 bases between them. The CDR3 region is CASSLDAAESYRYEQFF. CDR3 DNA: TGTGCCAGCAGCTTAGACGCCGCAGAGTCCTACCGCTACGAGCAGTTCTTC.

This clonotype was counted a few times. In DNA form, the CDR3 reads TGTGCCAGCAGTCCCAGCGGGGGGAACTCCTACAATGAGCAGTTCTTC. Its translation: CASSPSGGNSYNEQFF. The rearrangement joins TRBV6-1 to TRBJ2-1; 9 bases map to TRBD2. The germline gives CDR1 MNHNS, CDR2 SASEGT. V shed 5 bases, J shed 0 bases, and the junction held 5 bases outside the gene matches. This CDR3 comprises 16 residues.

This clonotype appeared a few times. This may stem from a read error, because a much larger clone lies one nucleotide away. The CDR3 does not end in the conserved phenylalanine or tryptophan, so this is likely a read error. In DNA, the CDR3 is TGTGCCATCAGTGAAGGGGGCTACGAGCAGTTCTTA. It encodes CAISEGGYEQFL. V gene TRBV10-3 combines with J gene TRBJ2-1, with 7 nucleotides matching TRBD1. The CDR3 is 12 residues long. Germline lookup yields CDR1 ENHRY and CDR2 SYGVKD. Germline trimming cut 3 bases from V and 10 bases from J; bases unmatched to any gene: 3.

The V call is TRBV7-8, the J call TRBJ2-5; D is unresolved. Germline V gene lookup returns CDR1 SGHVS and CDR2 FQNEAQ. The CDR3 length is 14 residues. Trimming cost V 5 bases and J 2 bases, with 12 bases left between them. CDR3 in amino acids: CASSNRRSQETQYF. CDR3 DNA: TGTGCCAGCAGCAACCGACGGTCGCAAGAGACCCAGTACTTC.

This chain connects TRBV7-2 to TRBJ2-1; D may be TRBD2 (6 bases). This CDR3 region has 13 residues. V was pared by 6 bases and J by 8 bases, with 14 bases between. CDR1 is SGHTA, CDR2 FQGNSA, per germline. The CDR3 protein is CASSLDYLDEQFF. In DNA form, the CDR3 reads TGTGCCAGCAGTCTGGACTATTTGGATGAGCAGTTCTTC.